This TCR beta chain emerged from a study of blood T cells in healthy people across ages. Study-wide results and caveats: Estimated diversity that came from one million T cells was considered an underestimate.

Next came a second PCR, run for roughly 6 to 11 cycles, which used a sample-barcoded 5' primer along with a J-beta primer mix. TCRdb used MiXCR to reprocess the 5' RACE reads, holding one entry per CDR3 protein. This repertoire shows around 700,000 distinct CDR3 sequences, roughly 25% found once; its top ten account for 8% to 10%. As regards this clonotype: Its antigen remains unidentified.

The V end was cut by 3 bases, the J end by 5 bases, with 9 bases between. CDR1 and CDR2 from the germline V gene are MDHEN and SYDVKM. The CDR3 consists of 13 residues. These same data were also listed under a study on T cells of mothers and their children. In that study: Donation was provided by three healthy Caucasian mothers along with their six children.

The receptor was derived from a boy aged 10-17 years in good health. The chain recombines TRBV28 with TRBJ2-3; D unresolved. Specimen: blood. DNA for the CDR3: TGTGCCAGCAGTTTCCCCCTAGGAGATACGCAGTATTTT. Protein: CASSFPLGDTQYF. The full variable domain, in which reference TRBV28 and TRBJ2-3 provide the parts outside the CDR3, is DVKVTQSSRYLVKRTGEKVFLECVQDMDHENMFWYRQDPGLGLRLIYFSYDVKMKEKGDIPEGYSVSREKKERFSLILESASTNQTSMYLCASSFPLGDTQYFGPGTRLTVL.